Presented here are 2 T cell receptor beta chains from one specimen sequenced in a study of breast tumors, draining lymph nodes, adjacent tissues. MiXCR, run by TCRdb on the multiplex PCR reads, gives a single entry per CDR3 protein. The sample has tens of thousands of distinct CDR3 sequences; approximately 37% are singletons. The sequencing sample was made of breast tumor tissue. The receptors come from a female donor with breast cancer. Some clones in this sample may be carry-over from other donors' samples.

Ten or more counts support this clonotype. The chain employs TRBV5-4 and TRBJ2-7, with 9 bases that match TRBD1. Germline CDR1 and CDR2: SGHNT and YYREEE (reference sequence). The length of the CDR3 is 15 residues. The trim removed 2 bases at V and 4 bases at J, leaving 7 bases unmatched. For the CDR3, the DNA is TGTGCCAGCAGCTTCGGGGGACAGGGCCTGTACGAGCAGTACTTC. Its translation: CASSFGGQGLYEQYF.

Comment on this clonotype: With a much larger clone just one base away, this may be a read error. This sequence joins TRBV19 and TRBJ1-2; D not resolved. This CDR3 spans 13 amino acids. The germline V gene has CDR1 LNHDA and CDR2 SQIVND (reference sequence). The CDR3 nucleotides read TGTGCCAGTAGTATCGACGGAAACTATGGCTACGCCTTC. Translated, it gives CASSIDGNYGYAF.